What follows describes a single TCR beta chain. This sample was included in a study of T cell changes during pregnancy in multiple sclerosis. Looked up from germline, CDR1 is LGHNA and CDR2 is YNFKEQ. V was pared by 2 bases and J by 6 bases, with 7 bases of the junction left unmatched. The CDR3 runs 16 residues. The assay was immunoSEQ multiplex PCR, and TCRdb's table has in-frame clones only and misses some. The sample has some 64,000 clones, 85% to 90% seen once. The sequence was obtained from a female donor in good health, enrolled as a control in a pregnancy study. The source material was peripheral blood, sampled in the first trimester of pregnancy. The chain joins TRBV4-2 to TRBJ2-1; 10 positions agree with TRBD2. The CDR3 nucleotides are TGTGCCAGCAGCCAATCCACTAGCGGGGAGGTCAATGAGCAGTTCTTC. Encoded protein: CASSQSTSGEVNEQFF.